The 15 T cell receptor beta chains presented below share a single source sample, sequenced in a study of T cells in Graves' hyperthyroidism and ophthalmopathy. RNA transcripts yielded amplified TCR beta CDR3 regions. During a first-round RT-PCR of the TCR CDR3, the HTBI primer set was used. One entry per CDR3 protein, called by TCRdb with MiXCR from the multiplex PCR reads. The table shows 380,000 or so distinct CDR3 sequences, with roughly 13% occurring only once. Sequencing was carried out using blood. The receptor source for this set is a young man with Graves' hyperthyroidism that later progressed to Graves' ophthalmopathy.

This sequence joins TRBV15 and TRBJ1-4; the match to TRBD1 covers 7 bases. This CDR3 is built from 15 residues. CDR1 and CDR2 (germline): LNHNV, YYDKDF (reference sequence). The J segment lost 7 bases and the V segment lost 0 bases, leaving 5 bases of the junction unmatched. The CDR3 DNA sequence: TGTGCCACCAGCAGAGACCAGGGGGGGGGTGAAAAACTGTTTTTT. Translation gives CATSRDQGGGEKLFF.

There are many counts of this clonotype. The genes are TRBV12-5 and TRBJ1-4, with D hard to call. V was pared by 7 bases and J by 8 bases, with 14 bases between. Per germline, CDR1 LGHNT and CDR2 FRNRAP. This CDR3 has 13 residues. The CDR3 here is CASASSGEEKLFF. Here the CDR3 DNA reads TGTGCTAGTGCCTCTTCGGGAGAGGAAAAACTGTTTTTT.

The chain combines TRBV3-1 with TRBJ2-1, with no clear D. Germline-derived CDR1 and CDR2 are LGHDT and YNNKEL (reference sequence). CDR3 length equals 13 residues. V was shortened by 5 bases and J by 6 bases, with 11 bases between the two germline ends. In DNA form, the CDR3 reads TGTGCCAGCAGCGGGCCCTGGGGCAATGAGCAGTTCTTC. Its translation: CASSGPWGNEQFF.

The chain carries TRBV6-1 and TRBJ1-4; D gene ambiguous. CDR1 is MNHNS and CDR2 is SASEGT in the germline V gene. The V end was cut by 5 bases, the J end by 3 bases, with 13 bases between. The CDR3 sequence is 15 residues long. The CDR3 nucleotides are TGTGCCAGCAGTCAAACGGGAGCCGCTAATGAAAAACTGTTTTTT. It specifies CASSQTGAANEKLFF.

In this sample, this clonotype turned up many times. This chain connects TRBV11-3 to TRBJ2-3, with 10 bases aligning to TRBD2. CDR3 length: 15 amino acids. Trimming removed 5 bases from V and 5 bases from J; junction bases left unmatched: 7. The germline CDR1 and CDR2 sequences are SGHNT and YENEEA. The DNA of the CDR3 is TGTGCCAGCAGCAAGAGCGGGGGGGCTGGAGATACGCAGTATTTT. It codes for CASSKSGGAGDTQYF.

This clonotype occurred many times. The rearrangement uses TRBV7-9 and TRBJ1-4; the D is unclear. CDR3 length: 16 residues. Germline lookup yields CDR1 SEHNR and CDR2 FQNEAQ (reference sequence). V shed 5 bases and J shed 7 bases, with 20 bases lying between them. The DNA of the CDR3 is TGTGCCAGCAGCCCCACGGACTTAGGAAGGGTTGAAAAACTGTTTTTT. It specifies CASSPTDLGRVEKLFF.

This chain connects TRBV7-9 to TRBJ1-2; D uncertain. Trimming took off 4 bases at V and 2 bases at J, with 23 bases between the two ends. This CDR3 spans 18 amino acids. The germline gives CDR1 SEHNR, CDR2 FQNEAQ (reference sequence). Here the CDR3 reads CASSSSLIKASPNYGYTF. CDR3 sequence (DNA): TGTGCCAGCAGCTCTTCCCTAATCAAAGCGAGTCCAAACTATGGCTACACCTTC. The variable domain in full, with the rest retrieved from reference TRBV7-9 and TRBJ1-2, is DTGVSQNPRHKITKRGQNVTFRCDPISEHNRLYWYRQTLGQGPEFLTYFQNEAQLEKSRLLSDRFSAERPKGSFSTLEIQRTEQGDSAMYLCASSSSLIKASPNYGYTFGSGTRLTVV.

This clonotype was detected ten times or more. This CDR3 is CASSTGQGNQPQHF. The DNA of the CDR3 is TGTGCCAGCAGTACAGGACAGGGGAATCAGCCCCAGCATTTT. The chain uses TRBV28 and TRBJ1-5; TRBD1 matches at 9 bases. V dropped 5 bases and J dropped 4; count of bases not matched to a gene: 3. The germline gives CDR1 MDHEN, CDR2 SYDVKM. This CDR3 region has 14 residues. Drawing the rest from reference TRBV28 and TRBJ1-5, the complete variable domain is DVKVTQSSRYLVKRTGEKVFLECVQDMDHENMFWYRQDPGLGLRLIYFSYDVKMKEKGDIPEGYSVSREKKERFSLILESASTNQTSMYLCASSTGQGNQPQHFGDGTRLSIL.

The chain links TRBV9 to TRBJ2-1; the D call may be TRBD1 or TRBD2 (6 bases each). The germline V gene has CDR1 SGDLS and CDR2 YYNGEE. The CDR3 has 16 residues. Trimming shortened V by 0 bases and J by 2 bases, and 12 bases separated the two germline ends. The CDR3 sequence is CASSVDKGGAYNEQFF. CDR3 nucleotide sequence: TGTGCCAGCAGCGTAGATAAGGGGGGCGCCTACAATGAGCAGTTCTTC.

This clonotype was seen more than once but under ten times. This chain links TRBV27 with TRBJ2-2; D possibly corresponds to TRBD1 (5 bases). The length of the CDR3 is 15 residues. The ends were cut back, 3 bases at V and 2 bases at J, with 10 bases in the middle. The germline V gene encodes CDR1 MNHEY and CDR2 SMNVEV (reference sequence). As DNA, the CDR3 is TGTGCCAGCAGTTTTAGGGGCTTAAACACCGGGGAGCTGTTTTTT. Its translation: CASSFRGLNTGELFF.

The gene calls are TRBV18 and TRBJ2-4; no reliable D call. From germline, CDR1 is KGHSH and CDR2 LQKENI. Trimming took 3 bases from V and 0 from J, leaving 9 bases between them. The CDR3 covers 15 residues. The DNA of the CDR3 is TGTGCCAGCTCACCTCCGGAACTAGCCAAAAACATTCAGTACTTC. As protein: CASSPPELAKNIQYF.

This clonotype has only a few counts. This chain uses TRBV4-2 with TRBJ2-1; 8 positions match TRBD2. The germline CDR1 and CDR2 sequences are LGHNA and YNFKEQ. Unmatched junction bases numbered 7, after V lost 5 bases and J lost 4 bases. CDR3 length: 15 residues. The CDR3 DNA is TGTGCCAGCAGCTTAGACGGGGGGGGTTACAATGAGCAGTTCTTC. It encodes CASSLDGGGYNEQFF.

With respect to this clonotype: This may stem from a read error, because a much larger clone lies one nucleotide away. The genes are TRBV3-1 and TRBJ1-2; no firm D call. V lost 3 bases and J 3 bases, leaving 8 bases between the germline ends. Germline V gives CDR1 LGHDT, CDR2 YNNKEL (reference sequence). The CDR3 loop spans 13 amino acids. The CDR3 DNA reads as TGTGCCAGCAGCCAGGACGGGGACTATGGCTACACCTTC. It is translated as CASSQDGDYGYTF.

This clonotype occurred many times. This chain connects TRBV12-3 or TRBV12-4 to TRBJ1-2, with 7 positions matching TRBD1. The length of the CDR3 is 15 residues. The junction had 11 bases not matched to a gene; V was cut back by 6 bases and J by 4 bases. For the CDR3, the DNA is TGTGCCAGCAGCACGGACAGGCTTACCCGCTATGGCTACACCTTC. Its translation is CASSTDRLTRYGYTF.

The chain couples TRBV5-1 to TRBJ1-5; 7 nucleotides line up with TRBD1. The V segment lost 4 bases and the J segment 5 bases; nucleotides outside the gene matches: 9. This CDR3 has 15 residues. Germline V lookup: CDR1 SGHRS, CDR2 YFSETQ. As DNA, the CDR3 is TGCGCCAGCAGCCAGGGGGGGCGCGCGGATCAGCCCCAGCATTTT. Translated, it gives CASSQGGRADQPQHF.